The rows below give T cell receptor beta chains drawn from one sample of a study of Ad26.COV2.S vaccination and SARS-CoV-2 variants. Repertoires were generated with immunoSEQ multiplex PCR, while TCRdb's copy carries only in-frame clones and drops some. The sample lists roughly 460,000 clones, 80% to 90% seen once, with around 1.8% in the top ten. Sequenced here: peripheral blood, sampled in a trial of Ad26.COV2.S vaccine versus placebo. The receptors derive from a person between 18 and 60 years old who received the Ad26.COV2.S COVID-19 vaccine or a placebo. Both conserved end residues are part of each CDR3. D genes are given only for firm matches. Clone sizes are given selectively: once, few, many, or a class where the clone is expanded.

TRBV7-2	-	-	TRBJ2-3	TGTGCCAGCAGCTTTCCCCGGCTCACAGATACGCAGTATTTT	CASSFPRLTDTQYF
TRBV28	-	-	TRBJ2-7	TGTGCCAGCAGTACCGCGGGGACGAGATCCCATCAGTACTTC	CASSTAGTRSHQYF
TRBV10-1	TRBD2	-	TRBJ2-7	TGCGCCAGCAGTGCCGGGACTAGCGGGAGCAACGAGCAGTACTTC	CASSAGTSGSNEQYF
TRBV14	-	-	TRBJ1-2	TGTGCCAGCAACCACAGGAACCCAGGGTATGGCTACACCTTC	CASNHRNPGYGYTF
TRBV4-3	-	-	TRBJ2-7	TGCGCCAGCAGCCAAGATCGGGGGTCCTACGAGCAGTACTTC	CASSQDRGSYEQYF
TRBV19	TRBD1	-	TRBJ1-3	TGTGCCAGTACCATACAGGGGGCAAGAGGAAACACCATATATTTT	CASTIQGARGNTIYF
TRBV6-4	-	-	TRBJ1-1	TGTGCCAGCAGTGAGTTTGTGAACACTGAAGCTTTCTTT	CASSEFVNTEAFF
TRBV7-2	-	-	TRBJ2-5	TGTGCCAGCAGCTTAACAGTCCAAGAGACCCAGTACTTC	CASSLTVQETQYF
TRBV20-1	-	once	TRBJ2-1	TGCAGTGCCCACCGTTACAATGAGCAGTTCTTC	CSAHRYNEQFF
TRBV14	-	-	TRBJ2-1	TGTGCCAGCAGCCAAACGGGGGGCCCGCTTTACAATGAGCAGTTCTTC	CASSQTGGPLYNEQFF
TRBV19	TRBD1	-	TRBJ1-4	TGTGCCAGTACCAACAACAGGGGAACTAATGAAAAACTGTTTTTT	CASTNNRGTNEKLFF
TRBV28	TRBD2	-	TRBJ2-7	TGTGCCAGCAGTTTCGGGACTAGCGGTCCCTACGAGCAGTACTTC	CASSFGTSGPYEQYF
TRBV19	TRBD1	-	TRBJ2-3	TGTGCCAGTAGTATCGGACAGGGGGCGCTGGATACGCAGTATTTT	CASSIGQGALDTQYF
TRBV15	TRBD1	-	TRBJ2-7	TGTGCCACCAGCAAATCCGGACAGGCGAGTGAGCAGTACTTC	CATSKSGQASEQYF
TRBV6-5	-	-	TRBJ1-6	TGTGCCAGCAGTTACTCACCCCCGGGGCTTTCACCCCTCCACTTT	CASSYSPPGLSPLHF
TRBV15	TRBD1	-	TRBJ1-1	TGTGCCACCAGCAGGGCGACAGGGGGCAACACTGAAGCTTTCTTT	CATSRATGGNTEAFF
TRBV5-1	-	once	TRBJ1-5	TGCGCCAGCAGGGACAGCCCTTATAGCAATCAGCCCCAGCATTTT	CASRDSPYSNQPQHF
TRBV5-1	-	-	TRBJ1-1	TGCGCCAGCAGCTTGGGGGGCAAGGACACTGAAGCTTTCTTT	CASSLGGKDTEAFF
TRBV6-1	-	few	TRBJ2-5	TGTGCCAGCAGTGCCTACCCCCGAGGATTTACGGTTGAGACCCAGTACTTC	CASSAYPRGFTVETQYF
TRBV19	-	-	TRBJ2-7	TGTGCCAGTAGTTCACTTCAGGGCTACGAGCAGTACTTC	CASSSLQGYEQYF
TRBV7-2	-	-	TRBJ1-4	TGTGCCAGCAGCTTCCCAGGAAAGGATGAAAAACTGTTTTTT	CASSFPGKDEKLFF
TRBV4-1	-	once	TRBJ2-5	TGCGCCAGCAGCCAAGCGCGGAAACGGCCCGGGGGCAGGGATCCTCAAGAGACCCAGTACTTC	CASSQARKRPGGRDPQETQYF
TRBV5-4	TRBD1	-	TRBJ1-1	TGTGCCAGCAGCCAACAGGGGGCGGACACTGAAGCTTTCTTT	CASSQQGADTEAFF
TRBV5-1	TRBD1	-	TRBJ2-7	TGCGCCAGCAGGGCCCGGGACAGGGTACCCGAGCAGTACTTC	CASRARDRVPEQYF
TRBV10-3	-	-	TRBJ1-5	TGTGCCATCAGCCGGGACGATTATAGCAATCAGCCCCAGCATTTT	CAISRDDYSNQPQHF
TRBV6-5	-	-	TRBJ1-2	TGTGCCAGCACTGGCGGAGGCTCCGATGGCTACACCTTC	CASTGGGSDGYTF
TRBV28	-	-	TRBJ2-7	TGTGCCAGCAGTCCTCATTCCGCAAGCTCCTACGAGCAGTACTTC	CASSPHSASSYEQYF